The text below deals with one TCR beta chain. In the authors' workflow: Reference gene primer amplification yielded estimated nucleated cell counts. Sequencing used immunoSEQ multiplex PCR; TCRdb keeps in-frame clones, though not all of them. V and J calls and clone size come straight from that table; D and trimming were deduced from the DNA. The sample contains about 50,000 clones, roughly 90% of which appear only once. This specimen belongs to a study of blood T cell repertoires in COVID-19. On the study more broadly: From T cells, B-cell-depleted T cells, or PBMCs came the material, which was cDNA or gDNA.

The CDR3 loop spans 16 amino acids. Germline V gene data show CDR1 as MNHEY and CDR2 as SVGEGT. The V gene end was trimmed by 3 bases and the J gene end by 6 bases; junction bases not matched to a gene: 5. The sequenced sample consisted of peripheral blood. This receptor was identified in a human donor in a cohort sampled during active COVID-19. V gene TRBV6-2 or TRBV6-3 combines with J gene TRBJ1-6, with 10 positions matching TRBD1. CDR3 loop: CASSYRTGGLNSPLHF. CDR3 nucleotide sequence: TGTGCCAGCAGTTATCGGACAGGGGGTCTTAATTCACCCCTCCACTTT.